This T cell receptor beta chain was sequenced in a study of graft-versus-host responses after intestinal transplantation. Whole-study context: Recipients received multivisceral, liver-intestinal, or isolated intestinal transplants. All of the recipients had induction that used anti-thymocyte globulin, then tacrolimus and steroids for about 3 years.

As regards this clone: What it recognizes is unknown. At the DNA level, this CDR3 is encoded by other sequences in the same sample as well.

The germline V and J ends were trimmed by 0 bases and 1 base, with 8 bases remaining between them. The V gene's germline CDR1 is MRHNA and CDR2 SNTAGT. The CDR3 runs 15 residues. Here immunoSEQ multiplex PCR was the method, and the copy in TCRdb shows in-frame clones only, minus some. The sample has 9,500 to 12,000 clones; approximately 89% are singletons. Time point reported: postoperative day 105 after intestinal transplantation (dayNNNN = postoperative day). Study-wide results and limits: Peak levels of circulating GvH clones tracked with early post-transplant HvG declines. Some GvH clones appeared in ileal mucosa or blood before recipient bone marrow.

This receptor was taken from a human patient who received an intestinal transplant, so some T cells may come from the graft donor. V is TRBV6-4 and J is TRBJ2-3, with a weak D call TRBD2 (6 bases). The sample in question was PBMCs, obtained 105 days after intestinal transplantation. In DNA form, the CDR3 reads TGTGCCAGCAGTGACTCGTCGGGGGGCACAGATACGCAGTATTTT. Amino acid sequence: CASSDSSGGTDTQYF.